This TCR beta chain came from a study of blood T cells in healthy people across ages. A J-beta primer mix and a sample-barcoded 5' primer were used in a second PCR of about 7 to 12 cycles. MiXCR, run by TCRdb on the 5' RACE reads, gives a single entry per CDR3 protein. Of about 2 million distinct CDR3 sequences in the sample, around half were seen once. Donation came from healthy Caucasian individuals in Russia who were aged 6 to 90. PBMCs were isolated at a quantity of at least 7 million per sample. Total RNA extracted from each sample amounted to at least 6 micrograms. Study-wide results and limits: It was held that diversity estimates obtained from one million T cells represented underestimates.

Comments on this clonotype: Antigen unknown.

The CDR3 runs 14 residues. Trimming removed 1 base at V and 8 bases at J, with 13 bases between. Material: blood. The receptor's source is a woman aged 40 to 50 in good health. J is TRBJ2-3 and V is TRBV12-3 or TRBV12-4; the D gene is possibly TRBD2 (6 bases). CDR3: CASSLVGGGATQYF. The CDR3 coding sequence is TGTGCCAGCAGTTTAGTCGGGGGTGGCGCTACGCAGTATTTT.